Below, 26 T cell receptor beta chains from the same sample are listed, as sequenced in a study of blood T cell repertoires in COVID-19. TCRdb's copy holds only in-frame clones and misses some; the assay was immunoSEQ multiplex PCR. The sample has about 200,000 clones; more than 85% are singletons. The sequenced sample consisted of peripheral blood. Receptors were obtained from a middle-aged man with active or convalescent COVID-19.

This sequence joins TRBV19 and TRBJ2-3; 11 bases line up with TRBD1. Trimming at V came to 5 bases and at J to 6 bases, leaving 4 bases not matched to a gene. The CDR3 consists of 14 residues. In germline, CDR1 is LNHDA, CDR2 SQIVND (reference sequence). CDR3 nucleotide sequence: TGTGCCAGTAGTGGACAGGGGGCGCAGGATACGCAGTATTTT. Its protein is CASSGQGAQDTQYF.

The chain is built from TRBV29-1 and TRBJ1-4; 8 nucleotides line up with TRBD1. CDR1 SQVTM and CDR2 ANQGSEA come from the germline V gene. The CDR3 is 13 residues long. The V gene end was trimmed by 5 bases and the J gene end by 4 bases; junction bases not matched to a gene: 3. CDR3 sequence (DNA): TGCAGCGTTCGACAGGGGCGTAATGAAAAACTGTTTTTT. This codes for CSVRQGRNEKLFF.

The J gene is TRBJ1-2, the V gene TRBV6-6, with 8 bases lining up with TRBD1. V dropped 6 bases and J dropped 4; count of bases not matched to a gene: 7. The CDR3 extends over 14 amino acids. Germline V gives CDR1 MNHNY, CDR2 SVGAGI (reference sequence). The DNA for the CDR3 is TGTGCCAGCAGCTCGGACAGGGTGACCTATGGCTACACCTTC. Amino acids: CASSSDRVTYGYTF.

The chain uses TRBV7-9 and TRBJ1-1; 8 bases align to TRBD1. V lost 5 bases to trimming and J lost 0 bases; unmatched junction nucleotides: 8. Germline V gene sequence: CDR1 SEHNR, CDR2 FQNEAQ (reference sequence). The CDR3 runs 16 residues. The CDR3 is CASSPRDRTMNTEAFF. The DNA for the CDR3 is TGTGCCAGCAGCCCGCGGGACAGGACGATGAACACTGAAGCTTTCTTT. The variable domain in full, completed from reference TRBV7-9 and TRBJ1-1, reads DTGVSQNPRHKITKRGQNVTFRCDPISEHNRLYWYRQTLGQGPEFLTYFQNEAQLEKSRLLSDRFSAERPKGSFSTLEIQRTEQGDSAMYLCASSPRDRTMNTEAFFGQGTRLTVV.

Here the CDR3 DNA reads TGCAGCGTCCCTGGGCCGGCCAACGTCCTGACTTTC. Amino acid sequence: CSVPGPANVLTF. The chain carries TRBV29-1 and TRBJ2-6; D is ambiguous. Germline CDR1 and CDR2: SQVTM and ANQGSEA. This CDR3 spans 12 amino acids. Trimming cost V 6 bases and J 6 bases, with 9 bases left between them.

The V gene is TRBV5-1, the J gene TRBJ2-3, with 7 bases aligning to TRBD2. The CDR3 is 15 amino acids. V trimming: 1 base; J trimming: 2 bases; junction bases outside the gene matches: 4. Germline CDR1 reads SGHRS; CDR2 reads YFSETQ. The CDR3 region is CASSLMAGATDTQYF. As DNA, the CDR3 is TGCGCCAGCAGCTTGATGGCGGGAGCCACAGATACGCAGTATTTT.

The chain couples TRBV18 to TRBJ2-7; 7 bases align to TRBD1. The germline V gene has CDR1 KGHSH and CDR2 LQKENI. The CDR3 length is 16 residues. V was pared by 3 bases and J by 4 bases, with 12 bases of the junction left unmatched. This CDR3 reads CASSPGTVNVGYEQYF. CDR3 bases: TGTGCCAGCTCACCCGGGACAGTCAACGTAGGATACGAGCAGTACTTC.

The genes are TRBV29-1 and TRBJ1-5; D not resolved. Germline V lookup: CDR1 SQVTM, CDR2 ANQGSEA. The V and J ends lost 7 bases and 4 bases respectively, with 20 bases between them. CDR3 length: 15 amino acids. The CDR3 coding sequence is TGCAGCGCCACGCAGGCCATCAGGCAGAATCAGCCCCAGCATTTT. It is translated as CSATQAIRQNQPQHF.

Here the CDR3 reads CASSQGQITEAFF. The CDR3 nucleotides are TGTGCCAGCAGCCAGGGACAGATCACTGAAGCTTTCTTT. This chain connects TRBV3-1 (or the pseudogene TRBV3-2) to TRBJ1-1, with TRBD1 matching over 7 bases. The CDR3 loop spans 13 amino acids. Germline V gene sequence: CDR1 LGHDT, CDR2 YNNKEL (reference sequence). The V segment lost 3 bases and the J segment 4 bases; nucleotides outside the gene matches: 2.

This chain joins TRBV28 and TRBJ1-4; D ambiguous. V dropped 5 bases and J dropped 8 bases, with 15 bases sitting between them. This CDR3 is 14 amino acids long. Germline values: CDR1 MDHEN, CDR2 SYDVKM. In DNA form, the CDR3 reads TGTGCCAGCAGTCTCAATGGGCGAAGGGAAAAACTGTTTTTT. Its translation is CASSLNGRREKLFF.

The chain recombines TRBV4-2 with TRBJ1-6, with 8 bases that match TRBD1. J lost 9 bases, V lost 4 bases, and 2 bases had no gene match. This CDR3 contains 13 residues. CDR1 and CDR2 from the germline V gene are LGHNA and YNFKEQ. CDR3: CASSRDRFSPLHF. CDR3 DNA sequence: TGTGCCAGCAGCCGGGACAGGTTTTCACCCCTCCACTTT.

This sequence joins TRBV5-1 and TRBJ2-3; D call uncertain. Germline CDR1 reads SGHRS; CDR2 reads YFSETQ. There are 13 residues in the CDR3. V lost 1 base and J 4 bases, leaving 7 bases between the germline ends. CDR3 DNA sequence: TGCGCCAGCAGCTTGCTTGGCCCAGATACGCAGTATTTT. Encoded protein: CASSLLGPDTQYF.

The chain employs TRBV2 and TRBJ2-3, with TRBD2 matching over 10 bases. The V gene's germline CDR1 is SNHLY and CDR2 FYNNEI. V lost 2 bases to trimming and J lost 4 bases; unmatched junction nucleotides: 3. CDR3 size: 15 residues. This CDR3 is CASSESLAGADTQYF. DNA for the CDR3: TGTGCCAGCAGTGAAAGCCTAGCGGGGGCAGATACGCAGTATTTT.

The CDR3 DNA is TGTGCCAGCACCGAGGAACCCACAGGACAGCCCCAGCATTTT. It yields the protein CASTEEPTGQPQHF. The rearrangement links TRBV5-5 to TRBJ1-5, with D possibly being TRBD1 (5 bases). The CDR3 contains 14 residues. Germline assignment: CDR1 SGHKS and CDR2 YYEKEE (reference sequence). Trimming removed 6 bases at V and 7 bases at J, with 17 bases between.

The chain combines TRBV5-6 with TRBJ2-7, with 10 bases matching TRBD2. Losses at the gene ends were 6 bases for V and 3 bases for J; bases not matched to a gene: 6. The CDR3 runs 14 residues. Germline V CDR1 and CDR2: SGHDT, YYEEEE. The CDR3 DNA reads TGTGCCAGCAACGCCGGACTAGCGGACTACGAGCAGTACTTC. Translated: CASNAGLADYEQYF.

This clone was counted a few times. This chain connects TRBV5-1 to TRBJ2-1, with 16 bases aligning to TRBD2. Germline V gene data show CDR1 as SGHRS and CDR2 as YFSETQ. With V trimmed by 5 bases and J by 2 bases, 4 bases remained unmatched. The CDR3 is 17 residues long. For the CDR3, the DNA is TGCGCCAGCAGGACCGGGACTAGCGGGAGGGCCTACAATGAGCAGTTCTTC. Translated: CASRTGTSGRAYNEQFF.

This chain connects TRBV19 to TRBJ1-1; 10 bases are a match to TRBD1. Germline loops: CDR1 LNHDA, CDR2 SQIVND (reference sequence). V trimming: 0 bases; J trimming: 2 bases; junction bases outside the gene matches: 6. The CDR3 loop spans 17 amino acids. The CDR3 nucleotides are TGTGCCAGTAGTATAGACCGGGACAGGGGTTACAACACTGAAGCTTTCTTT. The encoded protein is CASSIDRDRGYNTEAFF.

The chain is built from TRBV3-1 (or the pseudogene TRBV3-2) and TRBJ1-2, with D possibly matching TRBD1 (6 bases). Germline V CDR1 and CDR2: LGHDT, YNNKEL (reference sequence). With 1 base removed from V and 7 bases from J, the gap between germline ends came to 13 bases. CDR3 size: 14 residues. The CDR3 bases are TGTGCCAGCAGCCAAGCAGGGGTCCCTCCTGGCTACACCTTC. It encodes CASSQAGVPPGYTF.

The rearrangement joins TRBV7-9 to TRBJ1-6, with D unresolved. V was clipped by 5 bases and J by 8 bases, with 7 bases between them. Germline CDR1 SEHNR, CDR2 FQNEAQ (reference sequence). The CDR3 sequence is 12 residues long. CDR3 coding DNA: TGTGCCAGCAGCCTCGGAGATTCACCCCTCCACTTT. Its translation: CASSLGDSPLHF.

The chain recombines TRBV18 with TRBJ1-3; a weak D match, TRBD1 (6 bases). The CDR3 totals 16 residues. Looked up from germline, CDR1 is KGHSH and CDR2 is LQKENI. With 0 bases removed from V and 0 bases from J, the gap between germline ends came to 9 bases. The CDR3 DNA sequence: TGTGCCAGCTCACCACCCGGCAGGGGCTCTGGAAACACCATATATTTT. Its translation is CASSPPGRGSGNTIYF.

The chain carries TRBV27 and TRBJ2-7, with D perhaps matching TRBD1 (6 bases). Germline CDR1 and CDR2: MNHEY and SMNVEV (reference sequence). CDR3 length equals 15 residues. V gave up 6 bases and J gave up 1 base, with 16 bases separating them. CDR3 in amino acids: CASRNTGTLSYEQYF. The CDR3 DNA reads as TGTGCCAGCAGGAATACCGGGACATTATCCTACGAGCAGTACTTC.

The V and J genes are TRBV7-9 and TRBJ2-7; D is possibly TRBD1 (6 bases). Trimming left V 0 bases short and J 2 bases short, with 23 bases between. Germline CDR1 reads SEHNR; CDR2 reads FQNEAQ (reference sequence). The CDR3 contains 19 residues. The DNA of the CDR3 is TGTGCCAGCAGCTTAGCGTATGGGGTTTCAGGGGATAGTACCTACGAGCAGTACTTC. This encodes CASSLAYGVSGDSTYEQYF.

The chain joins TRBV3-1 (or the pseudogene TRBV3-2) to TRBJ1-3, with a tentative D call TRBD1 (5 bases). The CDR3 runs to 16 residues. Deletions cut 3 bases from V and 4 bases from J, with 16 bases between. Germline CDR1 reads LGHDT; CDR2 reads YNNKEL (reference sequence). The CDR3 here is CASSQAGGLRGNTIYF. CDR3 coding DNA: TGTGCCAGCAGCCAGGCGGGGGGACTTCGGGGAAACACCATATATTTT.

The chain recombines TRBV28 with TRBJ1-2, with D possibly being TRBD1 (5 bases). CDR1 MDHEN and CDR2 SYDVKM come from the germline V gene. The V end lost 2 bases, the J end lost 8 bases, and 15 bases lay between the germline ends. This CDR3 has 14 residues. CDR3 in amino acids: CASSLGARAGGYTF. DNA of the CDR3: TGTGCCAGCAGTTTAGGGGCCAGGGCTGGCGGCTACACCTTC.

J is TRBJ2-2 and V is TRBV2, with a tentative D call TRBD1 (6 bases). V was pared by 11 bases and J by 0 bases, with 13 bases between. In germline, CDR1 is SNHLY, CDR2 FYNNEI. The CDR3 runs to 14 residues. The CDR3 reads CADGTNANTGELFF. In DNA, the CDR3 is TGTGCCGACGGGACAAACGCGAACACCGGGGAGCTGTTTTTT.

The gene calls are TRBV19 and TRBJ2-1; D is perhaps TRBD1 (6 bases). This CDR3 comprises 15 residues. Germline CDR1 and CDR2: LNHDA and SQIVND (reference sequence). Deletions cut 2 bases from V and 6 bases from J, with 14 bases between. The CDR3 loop reads CASSIRGGRGNEQFF. In DNA form, the CDR3 reads TGTGCCAGTAGTATAAGAGGAGGCAGGGGCAATGAGCAGTTCTTC.